These 30 T cell receptor beta chains were all obtained from the same sample, sequenced in a study of prognosis after radiotherapy for stage I lung cancer. From genomic DNA, two-round multiplex PCR was used to amplify TCR beta CDR3. First-round PCR amplification was performed with primers specific to each TRBV and TRBJ gene. TCRdb called the multiplex PCR reads again in MiXCR, with one record for every CDR3 protein. The sample carries around 56,000 distinct CDR3 sequences, less than 30% recorded once. Sequences were derived from PBMCs, sampled before or after stereotactic body radiation therapy (not recorded which). The receptors were sampled from a donor over 45 with non-small cell lung cancer.

The sample holds many counts of this clonotype. The V call is TRBV6-2 or TRBV6-3, the J call TRBJ1-4, with D tentatively TRBD1 (6 bases). V lost 5 bases to trimming and J lost 8 bases, with 18 bases between them. The CDR3 sequence is 15 residues long. CDR1 MNHEY and CDR2 SVGEGT come from the germline V gene. The CDR3 reads CASSERGRGREKLFF. DNA for the CDR3: TGTGCCAGCAGTGAGCGTGGCAGGGGTAGGGAAAAACTGTTTTTT.

This clonotype was counted many times. The chain has TRBV5-8 and TRBJ2-1; 8 bases fit TRBD1. CDR3 length: 15 residues. V was pared by 0 bases and J by 6 bases, with 5 bases of the junction left unmatched. Germline V gene sequence: CDR1 SGHTS, CDR2 YDEGEE. For the CDR3, the DNA is TGTGCCAGCAGCTTGGAGGGCAGGGGGCCCAATGAGCAGTTCTTC. Translation gives CASSLEGRGPNEQFF.

This clonotype has at least ten counts. The chain has TRBV6-1 and TRBJ2-1, with 7 bases identical to TRBD2. CDR1 and CDR2 (germline): MNHNS, SASEGT. The V gene end was trimmed by 7 bases and the J gene end by 5 bases; junction bases not matched to a gene: 14. CDR3 length: 16 amino acids. The DNA of the CDR3 is TGTGCCAGCATCGTGGGGGAGCGGGGCCTACACAATGAGCAGTTCTTC. It translates to CASIVGERGLHNEQFF.

For this clonotype: The junction and the germline gene differ at one end; a read error may be behind it. The V gene is TRBV24-1, the J gene TRBJ2-7; possibly TRBD2 for D (5 bases). The CDR3 consists of 19 residues. Germline CDR1 is KGHDR and CDR2 is SFDVKD. The CDR3 spells CDTSDLTPAPLVPTYEKYF. The CDR3 region has the DNA TGTGACACCAGTGATCTCACCCCGGCCCCACTAGTTCCGACCTACGAGAAGTACTTC.

Concerning this clonotype itself: A junction boundary mismatches the germline segment, possibly from a read error. The genes are TRBV7-9 and TRBJ1-1; 9 positions match TRBD1. Germline CDR1 is SEHNR and CDR2 is FQNEAQ (reference sequence). The CDR3 has 15 amino acids. CDR3 loop: CASSSARDRDTEDFF. In nucleotides, the CDR3 is TGTGCCAGCAGCTCAGCGCGGGACAGGGACACTGAAGATTTCTTT.

This clonotype was counted many times. The V call is TRBV15, the J call TRBJ1-4; 8 bases agree with TRBD1. V was pared by 0 bases and J by 6 bases, with 6 bases of the junction left unmatched. CDR1 is LNHNV, CDR2 YYDKDF, per germline (reference sequence). This CDR3 is built from 16 residues. As DNA, the CDR3 is TGTGCCACCAGCAGAGATCGAGGACAGGGAGATGAAAAACTGTTTTTT. Translating it yields CATSRDRGQGDEKLFF.

This clonotype has more than one count but fewer than ten. The chain employs TRBV5-4 and TRBJ2-7; D uncertain. Trimming stripped 4 bases from V and 6 bases from J, with 14 bases between. Germline CDR1 and CDR2: SGHNT and YYREEE (reference sequence). The CDR3 consists of 13 residues. CDR3 bases: TGTGCCAGCAGCATGAGTCCTTCTGGCGAGCAGTACTTC. This codes for CASSMSPSGEQYF.

The sample holds many counts of this clonotype. The rearrangement joins TRBV7-9 to TRBJ2-1; 11 bases are a match to TRBD2. In germline, CDR1 is SEHNR, CDR2 FQNEAQ (reference sequence). V lost 6 bases, J lost 7 bases, and 5 bases stayed unmatched. The CDR3 covers 14 residues. Here the CDR3 DNA reads TGTGCCAGCAGTGTAGCGGGGGGGTGGAATGAGCAGTTCTTC. As protein: CASSVAGGWNEQFF.

In regard to this clonotype: Given a far larger clone just one base away, this is likely a sequencing read error. The chain recombines TRBV6-8 with TRBJ2-5, with D tentatively TRBD2 (5 bases). V lost 6 bases and J lost 5, with 19 bases in between. This CDR3 is built from 15 residues. Germline V gene lookup returns CDR1 MNHGY and CDR2 SAAAGT. The CDR3 nucleotides read TGTGCCAGCAGCTTACACAGACGGGAAGTGGAGACCCAGTACTTC. This translates into CASSLHRREVETQYF.

A note on this clonotype: Relative to the germline gene, one junction end is altered; a read error may explain this. This chain uses TRBV5-6 with TRBJ2-5; TRBD2 aligns across 8 bases. Germline lookup yields CDR1 SGHDT and CDR2 YYEEEE. The CDR3 loop spans 14 amino acids. CDR3 coding DNA: TGTGCCAGCAGCTTACCGGATAGCGGGGAGAACCAGTACTTC. Amino acids: CASSLPDSGENQYF.

Comment on this clonotype: This may come from a read error, since a much larger clone is one base off. This chain links TRBV28 with TRBJ1-1; TRBD1 is a possible D gene (6 bases). The CDR3 consists of 16 residues. Per germline, CDR1 MDHEN and CDR2 SYDVKM. V lost 11 bases and J 5 bases, leaving 27 bases between the germline ends. DNA of the CDR3: TGTGCCGGCACCCCCCCCCCGGGGGCGGGTAGAACTGAAGCTTTCTTT. It is translated as CAGTPPPGAGRTEAFF.

In this sample, this clonotype turned up many times. The chain links TRBV4-3 to TRBJ1-2, with TRBD1 matching 9 bases. Germline values: CDR1 LGHNA, CDR2 YSLEER. J gave up 2 bases and V 4 bases, and 8 bases lay outside the gene matches. The CDR3 contains 16 residues. CDR3 sequence reads: CASSLSFGTGNYGYTF. In nucleotides, the CDR3 is TGCGCCAGCAGCCTATCATTCGGGACAGGGAACTATGGCTACACCTTC.

As regards this clonotype: A much bigger clone sits one base away, suggesting this may be a read error. The chain couples TRBV6-5 to TRBJ2-4, with TRBD1 identical over 7 bases. The CDR3 extends over 16 amino acids. The V segment lost 2 bases and the J segment 2 bases; nucleotides outside the gene matches: 6. CDR1 is MNHEY and CDR2 is SVGAGI in the germline V gene. The CDR3 spells CASSYEDRASKNIQYF. The CDR3 nucleotides read TGTGCCAGCAGTTACGAAGACAGGGCTTCCAAAAACATTCAGTACTTC.

This clonotype was recorded many times. Being one base from a much bigger clone, this may be a read error. Here the CDR3 reads CASRDLYGQYF. Here the CDR3 DNA reads TGTGCCAGCAGGGATCTCTACGGGCAGTACTTC. The rearrangement joins TRBV28 to TRBJ2-7; no definite D call. The CDR3 sequence is 11 residues long. Germline-derived CDR1 and CDR2 are MDHEN and SYDVKM.

V usage is TRBV12-3 or TRBV12-4 and J usage is TRBJ2-2, with D perhaps matching TRBD1 (5 bases). The CDR3 extends over 13 amino acids. CDR3 region: CAISIGQGGELFF. The DNA of the CDR3 is TGTGCAATCAGTATCGGGCAGGGAGGGGAGCTGTTTTTT.

This clonotype was counted at least ten times. The J gene is TRBJ2-7, the V gene TRBV7-9; 10 bases line up with TRBD1. CDR1 is SEHNR and CDR2 is FQNEAQ in the germline V gene (reference sequence). This CDR3 is 14 amino acids long. With 5 bases clipped from V and 8 bases from J, the junction kept 9 bases outside the gene matches. CDR3 in amino acids: CASSLGTGEIKQYF. The DNA for the CDR3 is TGTGCCAGCAGCCTAGGGACAGGGGAAATCAAGCAGTACTTC.

In regard to this clonotype: A far larger clone lies a single base away; this is likely a read error. The chain couples TRBV6-4 to TRBJ1-2, with D unresolved. CDR1 is MRHNA and CDR2 is SNTAGT in the germline V gene. CDR3 length: 13 residues. This CDR3 reads CTSRRTEGYGYTF. For the CDR3, the DNA is TGTACCAGCAGAAGGACGGAGGGCTATGGCTACACCTTC.

This clonotype was found many times. The rearrangement uses TRBV6-6 and TRBJ2-7, with D hard to call. The CDR3 extends over 13 amino acids. V dropped 0 bases and J dropped 4 bases, with 7 bases sitting between them. Germline V lookup: CDR1 MNHNY, CDR2 SVGAGI (reference sequence). The CDR3 coding sequence is TGTGCCAGCAGTTACTCGCACGGATACGAGCAGTACTTC. Protein: CASSYSHGYEQYF.

This clonotype was detected ten times or more. The rearrangement joins TRBV7-9 to TRBJ1-4; D not resolved. CDR3 length: 14 residues. Trimming removed 3 bases at V and 8 bases at J, with 13 bases between. CDR1 is SEHNR, CDR2 FQNEAQ, per germline (reference sequence). The CDR3 reads CASSFGAQGEKLFF. The CDR3 nucleotides read TGTGCCAGCAGCTTTGGCGCGCAAGGGGAAAAACTGTTTTTT.

This clonotype was counted ten times or more. This rearrangement joins TRBV29-1 to TRBJ2-7; 8 positions agree with TRBD1. The CDR3 is 14 amino acids. Germline lookup yields CDR1 SQVTM and CDR2 ANQGSEA. V gave up 7 bases and J gave up 0 bases; unmatched junction bases: 8. As DNA, the CDR3 is TGCAGCGCCACCGGACAGGGTGGCTCCTACGAGCAGTACTTC. This codes for CSATGQGGSYEQYF.

This clonotype came up many times. The genes are TRBV6-1 and TRBJ2-7; D remains unclear. CDR3 length: 12 residues. V was pared by 5 bases and J by 3 bases, with 8 bases between. CDR1 and CDR2 from the germline V gene are MNHNS and SASEGT. CDR3 coding DNA: TGTGCCAGCAGTCCTGACGGCTACGAGCAGTACTTC. Protein sequence: CASSPDGYEQYF.

Details on this clonotype: With a much larger clone just one base away, this may be a read error. The chain carries TRBV28 and TRBJ2-5; D is possibly TRBD2 (5 bases). V lost 3 bases, J lost 3 bases, and 14 bases lay in between. Germline loops: CDR1 MDHEN, CDR2 SYDVKM. The CDR3 totals 15 residues. The CDR3 DNA is TGTGCCAGCAGTTTTCTCAGCGAGGGTGAAGAGACCCAGTACTTC. Translating it yields CASSFLSEGEETQYF.

This clonotype was counted ten times or more. The rearrangement links TRBV24-1 to TRBJ2-4; tentatively, D is TRBD1 (5 bases). Trimming pared 0 bases from V and 0 bases from J, leaving 11 bases between. The CDR3 covers 17 residues. The germline V gene has CDR1 KGHDR and CDR2 SFDVKD. CDR3 bases: TGTGCCACCAGTGATTTGCCCAGGGATGGAGCCAAAAACATTCAGTACTTC. Translation gives CATSDLPRDGAKNIQYF.

This clonotype was seen at least ten times. The V and J genes are TRBV5-1 and TRBJ1-4; TRBD1 agrees at 7 bases. Germline V gene sequence: CDR1 SGHRS, CDR2 YFSETQ. V lost 5 bases, J lost 8 bases, and 9 bases stayed unmatched. This CDR3 contains 14 residues. The CDR3 bases are TGCGCCAGCAGTTGGACAGGCCGAGGGGAAAAACTGTTTTTT. Translated, it gives CASSWTGRGEKLFF.

Points on this clonotype: A far larger clone is off by one base, so a read error is likely. The chain couples TRBV6-9 to TRBJ2-1, with 7 nucleotides matching TRBD1. This CDR3 is 15 amino acids long. The germline V gene has CDR1 MNHGY and CDR2 SVAAGI. DNA of the CDR3: TGTGCCAGCACCCTGACAGGGAGCTCCTACAATGAGCAGATCTTC. Amino acid sequence: CASTLTGSSYNEQIF.

This clonotype occurred many times. The rearrangement joins TRBV19 to TRBJ2-1; TRBD2 matches 9 bases. The germline gives CDR1 LNHDA, CDR2 SQIVND (reference sequence). Unmatched junction bases numbered 10, after V lost 5 bases and J lost 8 bases. This CDR3 comprises 15 residues. CDR3 residues: CASSVSSGVIDEQFF. The CDR3 DNA sequence: TGTGCCAGTAGTGTTTCTAGCGGGGTCATAGATGAGCAGTTCTTC. Variable domain in full (rest from reference TRBV19 and TRBJ2-1): DGGITQSPKYLFRKEGQNVTLSCEQNLNHDAMYWYRQDPGQGLRLIYYSQIVNDFQKGDIAEGYSVSREKKESFPLTVTSAQKNPTAFYLCASSVSSGVIDEQFFGPGTRLTVL.

This clonotype was seen many times. The gene calls are TRBV6-1 and TRBJ1-2; TRBD1 matches at 8 bases. V shed 5 bases and J 4 bases; nucleotides not matched to a gene: 15. The CDR3 is 17 amino acids. Germline CDR1 is MNHNS and CDR2 is SASEGT. The DNA of the CDR3 is TGTGCCAGCAGTCCACCTCCCTACGACAGGGGCCGCTATGGCTACACCTTC. This sequence encodes CASSPPPYDRGRYGYTF.

Many counts were recorded for this clonotype. The V gene is TRBV20-1, the J gene TRBJ2-3; D possibly corresponds to TRBD2 (5 bases). Germline loops: CDR1 DFQATT, CDR2 SNEGSKA (reference sequence). CDR3 length equals 14 residues. Trimming stripped 6 bases from V and 6 bases from J, with 19 bases between. The CDR3 DNA reads TGCAGTGCCCGGGTGGGGAGCCTAGGCGATACGCAGTATTTT. The encoded protein is CSARVGSLGDTQYF.

This clonotype was seen ten or more times. This chain connects TRBV4-2 to TRBJ1-3; 9 positions agree with TRBD1. The CDR3 consists of 14 residues. The V gene's germline CDR1 is LGHNA and CDR2 YNFKEQ. V lost 4 bases and J lost 5; bases outside the gene matches: 3. The CDR3 DNA reads as TGTGCCAGCAGCCCCGGGACAGGGAGAAACACCATATATTTT. Translating gives CASSPGTGRNTIYF.

Comment on this clonotype: A much larger clone differs from this one at a single base, so this may be a read error. The chain is built from TRBV9 and TRBJ1-1; a possible D gene is TRBD1 (5 bases). The CDR3 is 15 residues long. The V gene's germline CDR1 is SGDLS and CDR2 YYNGEE. CDR3 DNA sequence: TGTGCCAGCAGCGTAGGGGGCAATATGAACACTAAAGCTTTCTTT. It codes for CASSVGGNMNTKAFF.